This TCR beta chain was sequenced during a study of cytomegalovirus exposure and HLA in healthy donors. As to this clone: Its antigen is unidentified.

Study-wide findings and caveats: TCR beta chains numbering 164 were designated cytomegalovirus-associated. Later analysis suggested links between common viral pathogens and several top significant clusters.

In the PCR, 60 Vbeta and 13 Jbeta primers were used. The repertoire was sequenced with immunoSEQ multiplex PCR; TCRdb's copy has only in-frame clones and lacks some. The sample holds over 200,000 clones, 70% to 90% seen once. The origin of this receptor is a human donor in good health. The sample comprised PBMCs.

The CDR3 bases are TGTGCCAGCAGCTTGAGACAGGGTTCCTACGAGCAGTACTTC. It is translated as CASSLRQGSYEQYF. This chain uses TRBV5-4 with TRBJ2-7; 7 nucleotides match TRBD1. Germline V CDR1 and CDR2: SGHNT, YYREEE (reference sequence). V trimming: 1 base; J trimming: 1 base; junction bases outside the gene matches: 2. This CDR3 contains 14 residues.